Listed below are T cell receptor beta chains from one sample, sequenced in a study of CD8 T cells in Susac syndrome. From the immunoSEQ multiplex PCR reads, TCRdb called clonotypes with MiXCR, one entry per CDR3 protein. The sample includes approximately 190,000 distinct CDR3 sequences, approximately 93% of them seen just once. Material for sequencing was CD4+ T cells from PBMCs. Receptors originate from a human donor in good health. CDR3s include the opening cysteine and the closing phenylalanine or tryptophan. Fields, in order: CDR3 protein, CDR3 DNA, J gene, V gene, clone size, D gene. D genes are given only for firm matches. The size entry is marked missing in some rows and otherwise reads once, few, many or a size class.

CSVGDPPTEAFF	TGCAGCGTTGGGGACCCACCGACTGAAGCTTTCTTT	TRBJ1-1	TRBV29-1	NA	NA
CASSFRTGINTEAFF	TGTGCCAGCAGCTTCAGGACAGGGATAAACACTGAAGCTTTCTTT	TRBJ1-1	TRBV3-1	NA	TRBD1
CATSRDTASGGATDTQYF	TGTGCCACCAGCAGAGATACGGCTAGCGGGGGGGCTACAGATACGCAGTATTTT	TRBJ2-3	TRBV15	once	TRBD2
CASSFPKDLPTTSPETQYF	TGCGCCAGCAGCTTTCCGAAGGACTTGCCCACCACCAGTCCGGAGACCCAGTACTTC	TRBJ2-5	TRBV5-1	NA	NA
CASSETAWQSNQPQHF	TGTGCCAGCAGTGAAACGGCCTGGCAGAGCAATCAGCCCCAGCATTTT	TRBJ1-5	TRBV2	NA	NA
CASSEKIGTSRYEQYF	TGTGCCAGCAGTGAAAAAATAGGGACAAGTCGCTACGAGCAGTACTTC	TRBJ2-7	TRBV6-1	NA	NA
CASSIRGAPEAFF	TGTGCCAGTAGTATAAGGGGGGCCCCTGAAGCTTTCTTT	TRBJ1-1	TRBV19	NA	NA
CASSHGAGNFNEQFF	TGTGCCAGCAGTCACGGAGCGGGCAATTTCAATGAGCAGTTCTTC	TRBJ2-1	TRBV12-3/TRBV12-4	NA	NA
CASSPRQGAASGGYEQYF	TGTGCCAGCTCACCACGGCAGGGGGCGGCTAGCGGGGGCTACGAGCAGTACTTC	TRBJ2-7	TRBV18	NA	TRBD2
CATSRDPPSPLHF	TGTGCCACCAGCAGAGATCCCCCTTCACCCCTCCACTTT	TRBJ1-6	TRBV15	few	NA
CASSYSGPRGVYNEQFF	TGTGCCAGCAGTTACTCGGGACCGCGAGGGGTGTACAATGAGCAGTTCTTC	TRBJ2-1	TRBV6-5	NA	NA
CASSLSDLYGYTF	TGTGCCAGCAGCTTATCTGACCTCTATGGCTACACCTTC	TRBJ1-2	TRBV7-9	NA	NA
CSARTGGADTQYF	TGCAGTGCTAGGACAGGGGGAGCAGATACGCAGTATTTT	TRBJ2-3	TRBV20-1	NA	TRBD1
CASSVVATNTEAFF	TGTGCCAGCAGCGTAGTGGCAACCAACACTGAAGCTTTCTTT	TRBJ1-1	TRBV9	NA	NA
CASSTRQGLGEAFF	TGTGCCAGCAGCACCAGACAAGGGTTGGGTGAAGCTTTCTTT	TRBJ1-1	TRBV9	NA	NA
CSPTNTEAFF	TGCAGCCCTACAAACACTGAAGCTTTCTTT	TRBJ1-1	TRBV29-1	NA	NA
CASSSRTGYGYTF	TGCGCCAGCAGCTCCCGGACAGGTTATGGCTACACCTTC	TRBJ1-2	TRBV5-1	NA	TRBD1
CASSATGGTEAFF	TGTGCCAGCAGTGCTACAGGGGGCACTGAAGCTTTCTTT	TRBJ1-1	TRBV6-4	few	TRBD1
CSVERWGTGELFF	TGCAGCGTTGAGAGGTGGGGGACCGGGGAGCTGTTTTTT	TRBJ2-2	TRBV29-1	NA	NA
CASSQGASGGLSSYEQYF	TGTGCCAGCAGCCAAGGAGCGAGCGGGGGGTTAAGCTCCTACGAGCAGTACTTC	TRBJ2-7	TRBV14	NA	TRBD2
CATSSGGQANTGELFF	TGTGCCACCAGTTCGGGGGGGCAGGCGAACACCGGGGAGCTGTTTTTT	TRBJ2-2	TRBV15	NA	TRBD2
CATKGGAPMAFF	TGTGCCACCAAAGGGGGGGCCCCAATGGCTTTCTTT	TRBJ1-1	TRBV19	NA	NA
CASSVGGPGNQPQHF	TGTGCCAGCAGTGTAGGGGGGCCGGGCAATCAGCCCCAGCATTTT	TRBJ1-5	TRBV2	NA	NA
CASSPRRLTGELFF	TGTGCCAGCAGCCCGCGACGGCTTACCGGGGAGCTGTTTTTT	TRBJ2-2	TRBV6-2/TRBV6-3	NA	NA
CASSSQFGGTEAFF	TGTGCCAGCAGTTCCCAGTTCGGGGGCACTGAAGCTTTCTTT	TRBJ1-1	TRBV6-4	NA	NA
CASSLITGKETQYF	TGTGCCAGCAGCCTCATAACAGGGAAAGAGACCCAGTACTTC	TRBJ2-5	TRBV7-6	once	NA
CINPHQPQHF	TGCATAAACCCCCATCAGCCCCAGCATTTT	TRBJ1-5	TRBV29-1	NA	NA
CASRRPPGDYNEQFF	TGTGCCAGCAGGAGGCCGCCGGGAGACTACAATGAGCAGTTCTTC	TRBJ2-1	TRBV28	NA	NA
CASSQGQGGNQPQHF	TGTGCCAGCAGCCAGGGACAGGGGGGCAATCAGCCCCAGCATTTT	TRBJ1-5	TRBV3-1	NA	TRBD1
CASSPGLDRETQYF	TGTGCCAGCAGCCCGGGGCTCGATAGGGAGACCCAGTACTTC	TRBJ2-5	TRBV11-2	NA	NA
CASSLSTGMGYEQYF	TGTGCCAGCAGTTTATCGACAGGGATGGGCTACGAGCAGTACTTC	TRBJ2-7	TRBV27	once	TRBD1
CATSDSPGGDYGYTF	TGTGCCACCAGTGATTCCCCTGGAGGCGACTATGGCTACACCTTC	TRBJ1-2	TRBV24-1	NA	NA
CASRRQGAGNSPLHF	TGTGCCAGCAGACGACAGGGGGCCGGTAATTCACCCCTCCACTTT	TRBJ1-6	TRBV12-3/TRBV12-4	NA	TRBD1
CASSFPQGYGYTF	TGTGCCAGCAGCTTCCCACAGGGATATGGCTACACCTTC	TRBJ1-2	TRBV7-2	NA	NA
CASSQPGPGDQPQHF	TGCGCCAGCAGCCAACCCGGGCCCGGGGATCAGCCCCAGCATTTT	TRBJ1-5	TRBV4-1	NA	NA
CASSLRADTEAFF	TGTGCCAGCAGTTTACGGGCAGACACTGAAGCTTTCTTT	TRBJ1-1	TRBV12-3/TRBV12-4	NA	NA
CSVAPSVGPEAFF	TGCAGCGTTGCCCCATCGGTCGGACCTGAAGCTTTCTTT	TRBJ1-1	TRBV29-1	NA	NA
CASHRVPGEQYF	TGTGCCAGCCACAGGGTCCCGGGGGAGCAGTACTTC	TRBJ2-7	TRBV2	NA	NA
CASSLGTGRSQPQHF	TGTGCCAGCAGCCTAGGGACAGGAAGGAGTCAGCCCCAGCATTTT	TRBJ1-5	TRBV3-1	NA	TRBD1
CAWSNRGRDSNYGYTF	TGTGCCTGGAGTAATAGAGGGAGGGACAGTAACTATGGCTACACCTTC	TRBJ1-2	TRBV30	NA	TRBD1
CASSIKGSVNQPQHF	TGTGCCAGTAGTATAAAAGGGAGTGTCAATCAGCCCCAGCATTTT	TRBJ1-5	TRBV19	NA	NA
CASSFGVQGSYGYTF	TGTGCCAGCAGTTTCGGGGTGCAGGGGAGCTATGGCTACACCTTC	TRBJ1-2	TRBV12-3/TRBV12-4	NA	NA
CASSGTSGPKDEQFF	TGTGCCAGCAGCGGGACTAGCGGTCCGAAAGATGAGCAGTTCTTC	TRBJ2-1	TRBV27	NA	TRBD2
CASSQEWTDGYTF	TGTGCCAGCAGCCAAGAGTGGACAGATGGCTACACCTTC	TRBJ1-2	TRBV14	NA	NA
CASSVFPAGAGETQYF	TGTGCCAGCAGCGTTTTCCCAGCGGGGGCGGGAGAGACCCAGTACTTC	TRBJ2-5	TRBV9	few	TRBD2
CASSQAGQGAEAFF	TGCGCCAGCAGCCAAGCCGGACAGGGTGCTGAAGCTTTCTTT	TRBJ1-1	TRBV4-3	once	TRBD1